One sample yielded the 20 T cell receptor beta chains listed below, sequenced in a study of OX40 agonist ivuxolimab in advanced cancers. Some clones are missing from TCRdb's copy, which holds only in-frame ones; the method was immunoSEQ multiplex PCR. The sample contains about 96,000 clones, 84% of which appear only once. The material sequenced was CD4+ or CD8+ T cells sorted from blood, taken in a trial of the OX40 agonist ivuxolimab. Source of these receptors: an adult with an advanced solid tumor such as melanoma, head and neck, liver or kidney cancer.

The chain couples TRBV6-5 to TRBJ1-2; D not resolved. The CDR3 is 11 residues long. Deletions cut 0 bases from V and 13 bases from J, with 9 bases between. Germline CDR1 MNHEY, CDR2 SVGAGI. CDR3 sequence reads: CASSYSGLSTF. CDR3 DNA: TGTGCCAGCAGTTACTCGGGGTTATCCACCTTC.

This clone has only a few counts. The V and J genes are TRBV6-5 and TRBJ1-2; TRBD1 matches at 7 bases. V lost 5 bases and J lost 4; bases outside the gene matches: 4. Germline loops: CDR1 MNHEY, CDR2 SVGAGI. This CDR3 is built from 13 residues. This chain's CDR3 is CASSDRDSYGYTF. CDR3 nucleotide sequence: TGTGCCAGCAGTGACCGGGACAGCTATGGCTACACCTTC.

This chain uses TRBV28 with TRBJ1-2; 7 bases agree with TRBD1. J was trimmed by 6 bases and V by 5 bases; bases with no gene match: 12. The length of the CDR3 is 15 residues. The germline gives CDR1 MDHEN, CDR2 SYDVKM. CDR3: CASSEGAIIIHGYTF. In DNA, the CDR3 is TGTGCCAGCAGTGAGGGGGCGATAATCATCCATGGCTACACCTTC.

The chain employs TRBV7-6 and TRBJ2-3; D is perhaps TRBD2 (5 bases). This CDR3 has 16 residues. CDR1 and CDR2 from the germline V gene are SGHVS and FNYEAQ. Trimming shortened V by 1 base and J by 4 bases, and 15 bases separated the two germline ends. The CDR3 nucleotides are TGTGCCAGCAGCTTAGGTCGGGCTAGCAGCGCAGATACGCAGTATTTT. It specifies CASSLGRASSADTQYF.

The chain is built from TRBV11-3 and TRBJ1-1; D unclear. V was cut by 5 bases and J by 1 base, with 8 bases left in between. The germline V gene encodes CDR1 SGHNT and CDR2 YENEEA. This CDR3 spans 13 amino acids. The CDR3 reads CASSRSGNTEAFF. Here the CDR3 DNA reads TGTGCCAGCAGCCGGAGCGGGAACACTGAAGCTTTCTTT.

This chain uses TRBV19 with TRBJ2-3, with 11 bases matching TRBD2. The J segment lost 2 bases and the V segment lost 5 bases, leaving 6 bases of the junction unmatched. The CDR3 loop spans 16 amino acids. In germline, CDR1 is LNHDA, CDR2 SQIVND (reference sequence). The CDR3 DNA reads TGTGCCAGTAGTCCTGGGACTAGCGGTCCCACAGATACGCAGTATTTT. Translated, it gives CASSPGTSGPTDTQYF.

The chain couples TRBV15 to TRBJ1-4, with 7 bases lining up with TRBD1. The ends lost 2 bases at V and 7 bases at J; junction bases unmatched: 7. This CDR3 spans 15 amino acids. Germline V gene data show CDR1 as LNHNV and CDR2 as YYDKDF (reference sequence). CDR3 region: CATSRRTGISEKLFF. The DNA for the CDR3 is TGTGCCACCAGCAGAAGGACAGGAATATCTGAAAAACTGTTTTTT.

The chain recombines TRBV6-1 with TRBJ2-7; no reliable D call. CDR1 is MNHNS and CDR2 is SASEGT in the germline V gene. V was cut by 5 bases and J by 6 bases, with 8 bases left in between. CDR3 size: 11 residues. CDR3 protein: CASSTTAEQYF. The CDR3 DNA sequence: TGTGCCAGCAGTACTACGGCCGAGCAGTACTTC.

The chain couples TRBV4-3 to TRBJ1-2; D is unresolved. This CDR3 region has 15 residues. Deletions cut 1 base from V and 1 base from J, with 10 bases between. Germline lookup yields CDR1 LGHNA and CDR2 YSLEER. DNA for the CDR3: TGCGCCAGCAGCCAAGTAGGAGGACTTAACTATGGCTACACCTTC. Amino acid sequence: CASSQVGGLNYGYTF.

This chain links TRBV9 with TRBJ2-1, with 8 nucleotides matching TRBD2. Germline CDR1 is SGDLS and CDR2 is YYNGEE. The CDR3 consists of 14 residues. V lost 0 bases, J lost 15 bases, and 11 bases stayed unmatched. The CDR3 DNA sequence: TGTGCCAGCAGCGTAGAAGCGGGGGCGCGGAAACGGTTCTTC. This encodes CASSVEAGARKRFF.

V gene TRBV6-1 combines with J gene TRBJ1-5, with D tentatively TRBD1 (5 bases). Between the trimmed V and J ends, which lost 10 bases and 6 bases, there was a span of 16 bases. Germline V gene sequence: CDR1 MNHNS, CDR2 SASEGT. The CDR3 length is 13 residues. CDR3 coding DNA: TGTGCCACATACGGGGTGAGGGGTCAGCCCCAGCATTTT. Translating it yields CATYGVRGQPQHF.

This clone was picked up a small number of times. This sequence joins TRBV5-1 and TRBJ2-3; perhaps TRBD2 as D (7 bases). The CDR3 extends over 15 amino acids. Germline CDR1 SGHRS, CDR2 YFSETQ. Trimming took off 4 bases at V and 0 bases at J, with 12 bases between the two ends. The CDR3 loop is CASSPRGASTDTQYF. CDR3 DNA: TGCGCCAGCAGCCCCCGGGGGGCTAGCACAGATACGCAGTATTTT.

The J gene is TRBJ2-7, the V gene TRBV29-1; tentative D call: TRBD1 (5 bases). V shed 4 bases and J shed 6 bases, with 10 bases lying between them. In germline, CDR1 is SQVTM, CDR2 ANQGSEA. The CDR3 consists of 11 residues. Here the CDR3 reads CSVVGPGEQYF. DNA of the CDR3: TGCAGCGTTGTGGGGCCCGGCGAGCAGTACTTC.

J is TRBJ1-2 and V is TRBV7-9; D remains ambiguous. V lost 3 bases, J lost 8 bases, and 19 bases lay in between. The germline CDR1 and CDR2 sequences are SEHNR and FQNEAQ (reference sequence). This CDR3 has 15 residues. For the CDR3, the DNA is TGTGCCAGCAGCTTGGAGGTCCCAGGAACAGTCGGCTACACCTTC. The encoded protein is CASSLEVPGTVGYTF. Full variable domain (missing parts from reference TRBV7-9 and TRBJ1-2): DTGVSQNPRHKITKRGQNVTFRCDPISEHNRLYWYRQTLGQGPEFLTYFQNEAQLEKSRLLSDRFSAERPKGSFSTLEIQRTEQGDSAMYLCASSLEVPGTVGYTFGSGTRLTVV.

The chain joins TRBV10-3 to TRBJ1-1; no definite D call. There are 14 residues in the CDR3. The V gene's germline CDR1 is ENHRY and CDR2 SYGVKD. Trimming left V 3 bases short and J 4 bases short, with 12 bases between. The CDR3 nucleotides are TGTGCCATCAGTGATCCCGGACGTATCACTGAAGCTTTCTTT. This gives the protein CAISDPGRITEAFF.

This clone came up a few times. This CDR3 reads CASSRQGAPYEQYF. As DNA, the CDR3 is TGTGCCAGCAGCCGACAGGGGGCCCCCTACGAGCAGTACTTC. The V gene is TRBV6-5, the J gene TRBJ2-7, with TRBD1 matching over 10 bases. J gave up 2 bases and V 6 bases, and 4 bases lay outside the gene matches. The germline V gene encodes CDR1 MNHEY and CDR2 SVGAGI. The CDR3 extends over 14 amino acids.

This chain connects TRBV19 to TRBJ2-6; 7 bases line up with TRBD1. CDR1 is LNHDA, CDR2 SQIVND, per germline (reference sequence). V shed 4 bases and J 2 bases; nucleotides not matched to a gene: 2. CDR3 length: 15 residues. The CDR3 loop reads CASSTTGTGANVLTF. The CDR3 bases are TGTGCCAGTAGTACGACAGGGACTGGGGCCAACGTCCTGACTTTC.

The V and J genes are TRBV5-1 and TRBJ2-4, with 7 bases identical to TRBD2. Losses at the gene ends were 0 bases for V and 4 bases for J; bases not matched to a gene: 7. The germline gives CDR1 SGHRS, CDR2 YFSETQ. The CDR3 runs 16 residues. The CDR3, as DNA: TGCGCCAGCAGCTTGGGGGAGGGTCCGCCAAAAAACATTCAGTACTTC. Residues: CASSLGEGPPKNIQYF.

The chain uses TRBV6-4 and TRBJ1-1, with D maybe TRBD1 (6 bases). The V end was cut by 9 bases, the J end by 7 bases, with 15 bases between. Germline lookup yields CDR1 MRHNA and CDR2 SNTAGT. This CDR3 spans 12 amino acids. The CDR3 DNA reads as TGTGCCAGAGCCGGACAGAACCATGAAGCTTTCTTT. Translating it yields CARAGQNHEAFF.

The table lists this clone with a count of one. The CDR3 sequence is CASRSRQDNSPLHF. The DNA for the CDR3 is TGTGCCAGTAGATCCCGACAGGATAATTCACCCCTCCACTTT. V gene TRBV19 combines with J gene TRBJ1-6, with D tentatively TRBD1 (6 bases). This CDR3 has 14 amino acids. V shed 6 bases and J shed 5 bases, with 11 bases lying between them. Germline V gene data show CDR1 as LNHDA and CDR2 as SQIVND (reference sequence).